Presented here are 21 T cell receptor beta chains from one specimen sequenced in a study of Graves' ophthalmopathy and Graves' hyperthyroidism. RNA transcripts yielded amplified TCR beta CDR3 regions. First-round RT-PCR with HTBI primers preceded a second-round multiplex PCR. MiXCR, applied by TCRdb to the multiplex PCR reads, yields one record per CDR3 protein. The sample shows about 220,000 distinct CDR3 sequences, around a fifth of them seen only once. Sequencing was carried out using peripheral blood. These receptors were obtained from a woman in her forties or fifties with Graves' ophthalmopathy.

This clonotype occurred many times. The V gene is TRBV14, the J gene TRBJ1-5, with a possible D match to TRBD1 (6 bases). There are 17 residues in the CDR3. V was clipped by 4 bases and J by 0 bases, with 16 bases between them. The germline CDR1 and CDR2 sequences are SGHDN and FVKESK. CDR3 nucleotides: TGTGCCAGCAGCCTCCCGCCGGACAGTTATAGCAATCAGCCCCAGCATTTT. Its translation is CASSLPPDSYSNQPQHF.

This clonotype has ten or more counts. V gene TRBV6-1 combines with J gene TRBJ1-2; D is ambiguous. This CDR3 spans 14 amino acids. The germline V gene has CDR1 MNHNS and CDR2 SASEGT. V gave up 1 base and J gave up 6 bases, with 12 bases separating them. The CDR3 region is CASSEGSQPNGYTF. CDR3 nucleotides: TGTGCCAGCAGTGAAGGGAGCCAGCCAAATGGCTACACCTTC.

This clonotype appeared a few times. This chain joins TRBV9 and TRBJ2-7; TRBD2 is a possible D gene (5 bases). The CDR3 is 14 residues long. Looked up from germline, CDR1 is SGDLS and CDR2 is YYNGEE. Trimming stripped 0 bases from V and 3 bases from J, with 10 bases between. This chain's CDR3 is CASSVGGFDYEQYF. In DNA form, the CDR3 reads TGTGCCAGCAGCGTAGGCGGGTTCGACTACGAGCAGTACTTC.

The table lists this clonotype with a count of one. This chain joins TRBV11-2 and TRBJ1-1; tentative D call: TRBD1 (5 bases). Deletions cut 5 bases from V and 8 bases from J, with 15 bases between. This CDR3 has 13 residues. Germline CDR1 SGHAT, CDR2 FQNNGV. This CDR3 is CASSPVPTVEAFF. The DNA for the CDR3 is TGTGCCAGCAGCCCGGTCCCGACAGTAGAAGCTTTCTTT.

This clonotype was detected many times. This chain uses TRBV4-2 with TRBJ1-2, with D possibly matching TRBD1 (6 bases). The CDR3 runs 14 residues. The germline V gene encodes CDR1 LGHNA and CDR2 YNFKEQ. The V gene lost 4 bases and the J gene lost 3 bases, with 12 bases spanning the gap. This chain's CDR3 is CASSRGQVDYGYTF. The CDR3 bases are TGTGCCAGCAGCCGGGGGCAGGTTGACTATGGCTACACCTTC.

This clonotype was observed many times. This chain joins TRBV6-1 and TRBJ2-7, with 8 bases identical to TRBD1. The V gene's germline CDR1 is MNHNS and CDR2 SASEGT. J lost 3 bases, V lost 4 bases, and 2 bases had no gene match. The CDR3 is made up of 13 amino acids. CDR3 region: CASSVDRGYEQYF. CDR3 bases: TGTGCCAGCAGTGTTGACAGGGGCTACGAGCAGTACTTC.

This clonotype was found many times. The chain is built from TRBV19 and TRBJ1-1; D remains unclear. The CDR3 runs to 11 residues. Trimming took 10 bases from V and 7 from J, leaving 13 bases between them. Germline V lookup: CDR1 LNHDA, CDR2 SQIVND (reference sequence). This CDR3 reads CATISLDEAFF. CDR3 nucleotides: TGTGCCACCATTTCCCTTGATGAAGCTTTCTTT.

Ten or more counts support this clonotype. The chain combines TRBV29-1 with TRBJ1-4; 9 bases are shared with TRBD1. Germline V CDR1 and CDR2: SQVTM, ANQGSEA. The CDR3 is made up of 13 amino acids. V shed 6 bases and J 9 bases; nucleotides not matched to a gene: 8. In DNA, the CDR3 is TGCAGCGTGGGGGTGGGACAGGGAAAAAAACTGTTTTTT. This gives the protein CSVGVGQGKKLFF.

This clonotype was found many times. The rearrangement links TRBV28 to TRBJ1-2; D is perhaps TRBD1 (5 bases). Looked up from germline, CDR1 is MDHEN and CDR2 is SYDVKM. The CDR3 is made up of 14 amino acids. The V and J ends lost 5 bases and 8 bases respectively, with 18 bases between them. DNA for the CDR3: TGTGCCAGCAGTCCCCACCAGGGCCCGCGGGGCTACACCTTC. Its protein is CASSPHQGPRGYTF.

The V gene is TRBV9, the J gene TRBJ1-1; D is unclear. V lost 1 base and J lost 0, with 10 bases in between. CDR1 SGDLS and CDR2 YYNGEE come from the germline V gene. This CDR3 has 15 residues. The CDR3 region has the DNA TGTGCCAGCAGCGTATATCCGGCGATGAACACTGAAGCTTTCTTT. Translated, it gives CASSVYPAMNTEAFF.

The table lists this clonotype with many counts. V usage is TRBV25-1 and J usage is TRBJ1-2, with a possible D match to TRBD1 (5 bases). The CDR3 extends over 13 amino acids. The V gene's germline CDR1 is MGHDK and CDR2 SYGVNS. Trimming removed 6 bases from V and 6 bases from J, with 14 bases in between. The CDR3 protein is CASRRRVQDGYTF. In DNA, the CDR3 is TGTGCCAGCAGGAGAAGGGTACAGGATGGCTACACCTTC.

This clonotype was recorded at least ten times. V gene TRBV27 combines with J gene TRBJ1-2, with no clear D. CDR1 is MNHEY and CDR2 is SMNVEV in the germline V gene (reference sequence). This CDR3 has 12 amino acids. Between the trimmed V and J ends, which lost 5 bases and 6 bases, there was a span of 10 bases. CDR3 coding DNA: TGTGCCAGCAGTACAAACGGGGATGGCTACACCTTC. This translates into CASSTNGDGYTF.

This clonotype was recorded at least ten times. V gene TRBV12-3 or TRBV12-4 combines with J gene TRBJ2-7, with D perhaps matching TRBD2 (5 bases). CDR3 length: 13 residues. V lost 4 bases and J lost 1, with 8 bases in between. CDR3 region: CASSYPGSYEQYF. In nucleotides, the CDR3 is TGTGCCAGCAGTTATCCGGGGTCCTACGAGCAGTACTTC.

The chain uses TRBV6-1 and TRBJ1-1; 7 nucleotides align to TRBD1. Germline values: CDR1 MNHNS, CDR2 SASEGT. The CDR3 totals 13 residues. Trimming removed 11 bases from V and 6 bases from J; junction bases left unmatched: 12. The CDR3: CAGRRTGAPEAFF. As DNA, the CDR3 is TGTGCCGGGCGTCGTACAGGGGCCCCTGAAGCTTTCTTT.

The J gene is TRBJ1-5, the V gene TRBV6-1, with unresolved D. Germline V gene sequence: CDR1 MNHNS, CDR2 SASEGT. CDR3 size: 12 residues. V dropped 5 bases and J dropped 7 bases, with 9 bases sitting between them. The CDR3 loop reads CASSRQSQPQHF. Here the CDR3 DNA reads TGTGCCAGCAGTCGGCAATCACAGCCCCAGCATTTT.

In this sample, this clonotype turned up many times. This sequence joins TRBV30 and TRBJ1-2, with TRBD1 matching over 7 bases. The germline V gene encodes CDR1 GTSNPN and CDR2 SVGIG (reference sequence). The junction had 4 bases not matched to a gene; V was cut back by 0 bases and J by 6 bases. CDR3 length: 13 amino acids. Here the CDR3 DNA reads TGTGCCTGGAGTGTACAAGGGGGCGATGGCTACACCTTC. It specifies CAWSVQGGDGYTF.

The CDR3 protein is CAWKQGDNSPLHF. CDR3 sequence (DNA): TGTGCCTGGAAACAGGGAGATAATTCACCCCTCCACTTT. V usage is TRBV30 and J usage is TRBJ1-6, with D tentatively TRBD1 (6 bases). The CDR3 is 13 amino acids. V was cut by 4 bases and J by 5 bases, with 9 bases left in between. Germline V gene lookup returns CDR1 GTSNPN and CDR2 SVGIG (reference sequence).

At least ten counts were recorded for this clonotype. The chain employs TRBV28 and TRBJ1-1; TRBD1 aligns across 8 bases. The germline V gene has CDR1 MDHEN and CDR2 SYDVKM. V was pared by 7 bases and J by 11 bases, with 12 bases of the junction left unmatched. The CDR3 totals 13 residues. The CDR3 protein is CASTLRAGGTAFF. The CDR3 region has the DNA TGTGCCAGCACCCTCCGGGCAGGGGGCACGGCTTTCTTT.

The sample holds many counts of this clonotype. The chain joins TRBV28 to TRBJ1-5; D unclear. The CDR3 extends over 13 amino acids. CDR1 and CDR2 (germline): MDHEN, SYDVKM. Trimming took off 1 base at V and 6 bases at J, with 7 bases between the two ends. CDR3 protein: CASSLFRVQPQHF. The CDR3 DNA is TGTGCCAGCAGTTTATTCCGTGTTCAGCCCCAGCATTTT.

Concerning this clonotype: A read error may explain this, as a much larger clone is one base away. This rearrangement joins TRBV11-2 to TRBJ2-2, with a possible D match to TRBD2 (6 bases). The CDR3 extends over 17 amino acids. From germline, CDR1 is SGHAT and CDR2 FQNNGV. In DNA form, the CDR3 reads TGTGCCAGCAGCTTATTGGGGGTAGGGGTGAGCACCGGGGGGCTGTTTTTT. Translating gives CASSLLGVGVSTGGLFF. Full variable domain (outside the CDR3, taken from reference TRBV11-2 and TRBJ2-2): EAGVAQSPRYKIIEKRQSVAFWCNPISGHATLYWYQQILGQGPKLLIQFQNNGVVDDSQLPKDRFSAERLKGVDSTLKIQPAKLEDSAVYLCASSLLGVGVSTGGLFFGEGSRLTVL.

This rearrangement joins TRBV10-3 to TRBJ2-1; 11 positions agree with TRBD2. The V segment lost 6 bases and the J segment 9 bases; nucleotides outside the gene matches: 10. From germline, CDR1 is ENHRY and CDR2 SYGVKD. The CDR3 covers 15 residues. CDR3 protein: CAISYTSGSFIEQFF. CDR3 nucleotide sequence: TGTGCCATCAGCTATACTAGCGGGAGTTTCATTGAGCAGTTCTTC.